This paragraph reports one TCR beta chain. Its target is not known. This specimen belongs to a study of OX40 agonist ivuxolimab in advanced cancers. Whole-study results and caveats: Individuals who were partial responders at 0.1-3.0 mg/kg had clonal expansion that ranked among the lowest. Low levels of normalized T-cell clonal expansion also appeared in some nonresponders. Clonal expansion from baseline to week 6 occurred in both CD4+ and CD8+ T cells.

Generated by immunoSEQ multiplex PCR, the TCRdb table keeps only in-frame clones and is missing some. This sample has almost 50,000 clones, with about 85% found just once. CDR1 and CDR2 (germline): MNHEY, SVGAGI. V trimming: 2 bases; J trimming: 8 bases; junction bases outside the gene matches: 1. This CDR3 contains 12 residues. Excluded were patients having autoimmune disease history or systemic immunosuppression. This TCR was sampled from an adult with an advanced solid tumor such as melanoma, head and neck, liver or kidney cancer. The V call is TRBV6-5, the J call TRBJ1-2, with 8 bases fitting TRBD1. Sequences were derived from CD4+ or CD8+ T cells sorted from blood, sampled in a trial of the OX40 agonist ivuxolimab. The CDR3 sequence: CASSYPGGGYTF. The CDR3 DNA sequence: TGTGCCAGCAGTTACCCAGGGGGCGGCTACACCTTC.